A few counts support the clone carrying this T cell receptor (beta chain). Antigen specificity is unknown. The data belong to a study of T cell repertoires in cytomegalovirus infection. Study details: The study used recently identified HLA-C-restricted and well-studied HLA-B-restricted CMV epitopes. Indicated by public TCR beta signatures were CMV infection and matching HLA type. Study-wide points: Predominance within the ex vivo response was attributable to HLA-C-restricted CMV-specific TCR beta clonotypes.

CDR1 and CDR2 (germline): SGHNT, YYREEE (reference sequence). The CDR3 contains 15 residues. V was trimmed by 4 bases and J by 3 bases, leaving 13 bases between them. MiXCR was run by TCRdb on the reads, yielding one entry per CDR3 protein. The data show around 540,000 distinct CDR3 sequences, with roughly 34% seen just once and 17% held by the top ten. This rearrangement joins TRBV5-4 to TRBJ2-2, with a weak D call TRBD1 (6 bases). Sequencing used cultured PBMCs, obtained from culture after CMV antigen stimulation. This TCR derives from a human donor in good health (CMV status not recorded). Some clones in this sample may be carry-over from other donors' samples. The CDR3, as DNA: TGTGCCAGCAGCCTTCGAACAGGGCACACCGGGGAGCTGTTTTTT. Translation: CASSLRTGHTGELFF.